The rows below give T cell receptor beta chains drawn from one sample of a study of cytomegalovirus exposure and HLA in healthy donors. Sequencing used immunoSEQ multiplex PCR; TCRdb keeps in-frame clones, though not all of them. Of approximately 100,000 clones in the sample, roughly 90% are singletons; the top ten hold less than 2.5%. The sequenced sample consisted of PBMCs. These receptors all stem from a woman aged 18 to 35 in good health and CMV-seronegative. The CDR3 runs from the conserved cysteine through the conserved F or W. A D gene is named only where the DNA matches it firmly. Only part of the rows carry a size: once, few, many, or a class if the clone is expanded.

CDR3 length	J gene	clone size	V gene	D gene	CDR3 protein
12	TRBJ1-2	.	TRBV28	.	CASSLGGLVYTF
12	TRBJ1-1	.	TRBV6-5	.	CASSQTPGGAFF
14	TRBJ2-5	.	TRBV5-1	TRBD1	CASSPGQPQETQYF
14	TRBJ2-7	once	TRBV30	TRBD2	CAWSSGGAGDEQYF
14	TRBJ2-1	.	TRBV5-6	TRBD2	CASSLGTSRYEQFF
15	TRBJ2-7	.	TRBV28	.	CASSSIVGDRYEQYF
20	TRBJ2-1	.	TRBV4-1	TRBD2	CASSLPGLAGKRSSYNEQFF
16	TRBJ2-5	.	TRBV9	TRBD2	CASSIAGGPLQETQYF
13	TRBJ2-7	.	TRBV19	.	CASSIDLVYEQYF
14	TRBJ2-1	.	TRBV28	.	CASSGQGSYNEQFF
14	TRBJ2-7	.	TRBV5-6	.	CASRGAPSSYEQYF
12	TRBJ2-1	.	TRBV5-6	.	CASSLGGHKQFF
15	TRBJ1-5	many	TRBV19	TRBD1	CASSSDRAKYQPQHF
12	TRBJ2-1	.	TRBV14	.	CASSQESMRQFF
13	TRBJ1-1	.	TRBV29-1	.	CSVIGKGLSEAFF
15	TRBJ1-4	.	TRBV9	.	CASSARGSANEKLFF
13	TRBJ1-2	.	TRBV7-2	.	CASSKDSNYGYTF
12	TRBJ1-1	.	TRBV7-9	TRBD1	CASSHQGAEAFF
15	TRBJ2-7	.	TRBV4-3	TRBD1	CASSQDPTGAYEQYF
17	TRBJ2-1	once	TRBV27	TRBD1	CASSSYGQGPDPNEQFF
11	TRBJ2-7	.	TRBV27	TRBD1	CASSRGPEQYF
17	TRBJ1-4	.	TRBV7-2	TRBD1	CASSLGSTGGANEKLFF
14	TRBJ2-2	.	TRBV9	TRBD1	CASSATGEAGELFF
17	TRBJ2-1	.	TRBV5-4	.	CASSYSIREGNRNEQFF
17	TRBJ2-1	.	TRBV6-1	.	CASSEAGGAASYNEQFF
15	TRBJ2-1	.	TRBV11-1	.	CASWDSRGSYNEQFF
12	TRBJ2-5	.	TRBV30	TRBD1	CAWRGEGAILYF
15	TRBJ1-4	.	TRBV18	TRBD1	CASSEQGATNEKLFF
14	TRBJ2-7	few	TRBV27	TRBD1	CASSTRQGFHEQYF
14	TRBJ1-2	.	TRBV27	TRBD1	CASSTGTANYGYTF
13	TRBJ2-7	.	TRBV30	TRBD1	CAWSVRTGREQYF
12	TRBJ1-2	.	TRBV27	.	CASAGGNYGYTF
16	TRBJ1-2	.	TRBV7-3	TRBD1	CASSILRQGKNYGYTF
17	TRBJ2-6	.	TRBV9	.	CASSVGSGPSKANVLTF
16	TRBJ1-5	.	TRBV4-3	.	CASSQVYEGPTQPQHF
13	TRBJ2-1	once	TRBV27	TRBD1	CASSWDSYNEQFF
15	TRBJ1-1	.	TRBV27	TRBD1	CASSISGTANTEAFF
16	TRBJ2-5	.	TRBV5-1	.	CASSLGGDRNQETQYF
16	TRBJ2-7	once	TRBV10-3	TRBD1	CAIKGRTGTGFPEQYF
14	TRBJ1-1	.	TRBV6-1	TRBD1	CAIQLQGANTEAFF
16	TRBJ2-6	.	TRBV4-3	.	CASSQGWGNGANVLTF
13	TRBJ2-1	.	TRBV2	TRBD1	CASFGDSYNEQFF
14	TRBJ2-7	.	TRBV7-3	.	CASSLNGGTYEQYF
14	TRBJ2-3	.	TRBV7-8	.	CASSFSQITDTQYF
16	TRBJ2-3	.	TRBV4-3	TRBD1	CASSQDGGQGSDTQYF
14	TRBJ2-3	.	TRBV28	TRBD2	CASRLAGGLDTQYF
14	TRBJ1-3	.	TRBV6-5	.	CASSYTASGNTIYF
14	TRBJ2-2	.	TRBV27	TRBD2	CATGTSGSTGELFF
13	TRBJ1-1	.	TRBV29-1	TRBD1	CSVVGDRNTEAFF
13	TRBJ1-2	.	TRBV5-4	.	CATSRIGTDGYTF
15	TRBJ2-1	.	TRBV4-3	.	CASSHVLSSYNEQFF
17	TRBJ2-3	.	TRBV7-2	TRBD2	CASSLVPPSGAADTQYF
13	TRBJ1-2	.	TRBV19	TRBD1	CASSNDRGHGYTF
16	TRBJ1-2	.	TRBV4-3	.	CASSHDPAGDNYGYTF
17	TRBJ2-1	.	TRBV5-1	.	CASSLDTAGSSYNEQFF
14	TRBJ2-7	.	TRBV7-6	.	CASSLVPGTYEQYF
15	TRBJ2-5	once	TRBV4-3	TRBD1	CASSQDNRDRETQYF